This T cell receptor beta chain derives from a study of T-cell memory formation after mild COVID-19. Study conclusions and caveats: CD8+ contracting clones occupied EMRA, while CD4+ ones occupied mainly CM and EM.

The V end lost 8 bases, the J end lost 0 bases, and 18 bases lay between the germline ends. The germline CDR1 and CDR2 sequences are GTSNPN and SVGIG (reference sequence). This CDR3 is 15 amino acids long. From the 5' RACE reads, TCRdb called clonotypes with MiXCR, one entry per CDR3 protein. This table holds about 130,000 distinct CDR3 sequences, approximately 16% found once. The table lists this clonotype with a few counts. Its specificity is not known. The V gene is TRBV30, the J gene TRBJ2-3; a possible D gene is TRBD2 (5 bases). This receptor was obtained from an adult woman who had mild COVID-19 (a few samples of this study predate the infection). Cell type and time point are not known. Sequencing was carried out using PBMCs or a T cell subset sorted from them (not recorded which). CDR3 in amino acids: CARHDSGFSTDTQYF. The DNA for the CDR3 is TGTGCCCGGCACGACTCGGGGTTTAGCACAGATACGCAGTATTTT.